This entry lists 32 T cell receptor beta chains sequenced from one sample in a study of tumor-infiltrating lymphocytes in primary liver carcinoma. The researchers produced TCR beta cDNA from approximately 460 ng total RNA with a constant-region primer. Sequencing libraries for TCR beta derived from three nested multiplex PCR rounds that used slightly modified ARM-PCR. PCR rounds one and two used TRBV1-TRBV30 forward primers with a C-beta reverse primer for about 11 cycles each. A single record per CDR3 protein comes from TCRdb applying MiXCR to the multiplex PCR reads. In the table there are about 190,000 distinct CDR3 sequences, around 85% of which are singletons. The roughly 19-32 mg bulk tissue piece was not sorted before simultaneous RNA and DNA extraction. Sequencing was performed on tumor tissue from primary liver carcinoma. The receptors originated from a man aged 35-49 years with primary liver carcinoma and hepatitis B virus infection.

About this clonotype itself: Germline and junction disagree at one end, which may indicate a read error. V is TRBV12-3 or TRBV12-4 and J is TRBJ2-7, with TRBD2 as a possible D gene (5 bases). The length of the CDR3 is 15 residues. CDR3 region: CASSLWSGEFYEQYF. CDR3 nucleotides: TGTGCCAGCAGTTTGTGGTCTGGGGAGTTCTACGAGCAATACTTC.

The rearrangement joins TRBV6-5 to TRBJ1-1; 8 nucleotides match TRBD1. This CDR3 has 14 amino acids. Germline CDR1 reads MNHEY; CDR2 reads SVGAGI. V shed 3 bases and J 12 bases; nucleotides not matched to a gene: 12. The CDR3 is CASSYQGAYVGTFF. The CDR3 DNA reads TGTGCCAGCAGTTATCAGGGGGCCTACGTTGGAACTTTCTTT.

As concerns this clonotype: A junction boundary mismatches the germline segment, possibly from a read error. The rearrangement joins TRBV11-2 to TRBJ2-5, with D unclear. Per the germline V gene, CDR1 is SGHAT and CDR2 is FQNNGV. This CDR3 has 15 residues. The CDR3 coding sequence is TGTGCGAGCAACCCCGTCGGGCTAGTCCCAGAGACCCTGTACTTC. This sequence encodes CASNPVGLVPETLYF.

In regard to this clonotype: Without the conserved terminal phenylalanine or tryptophan, this CDR3 likely stems from a read error. The chain uses TRBV11-3 and TRBJ2-1, with D uncertain. Germline loops: CDR1 SGHNT, CDR2 YENEEA. The CDR3 has 12 amino acids. CDR3 amino acids: CASSLNADEQFL. In nucleotides, the CDR3 is TGTGCCAGCAGCTTAAATGCCGATGAACAGTTCTTG.

This rearrangement joins TRBV11-2 to TRBJ2-3, with a weak D call TRBD1 (5 bases). This CDR3 has 15 residues. Trimming took 5 bases from V and 3 from J, leaving 15 bases between them. Germline CDR1 SGHAT, CDR2 FQNNGV. CDR3 DNA sequence: TGTGCCAGCAGCGATAACAGGAAATCTACAGATACGCAGTATTTT. Its protein product is CASSDNRKSTDTQYF.

To note about this clonotype: One end of the junction varies from germline; a read error may be responsible. V gene TRBV5-5 combines with J gene TRBJ2-5; no firm D call. Germline assignment: CDR1 SGHKS and CDR2 YYEKEE (reference sequence). This CDR3 has 12 residues. The chain's CDR3 is CANNLGTETQLF. The CDR3 nucleotides read TGTGCCAACAACTTGGGTACAGAGACCCAGTTGTTC.

As concerns this clonotype: A much larger clone lies a single base off, so this may be a read error. This sequence joins TRBV7-2 and TRBJ2-3, with D maybe TRBD2 (6 bases). The V gene's germline CDR1 is SGHTA and CDR2 FQGNSA. V lost 5 bases, J lost 7 bases, and 25 bases lay in between. The CDR3 extends over 17 amino acids. The CDR3 DNA sequence: TGTGCCAGCAGCAGACAAATGATGCGGGGCGCCGCATATACGCAGTATTTT. This gives the protein CASSRQMMRGAAYTQYF.

Worth noting for this clonotype: A junction boundary mismatches the germline segment, possibly from a read error. The chain joins TRBV29-1 to TRBJ2-5; D is perhaps TRBD2 (5 bases). The germline V gene has CDR1 SQVTM and CDR2 ANQGSEA. The CDR3 is made up of 15 amino acids. The CDR3 region is CSVESAAGRSYTQYF. Written as DNA, the CDR3 is TGCAGCGTTGAATCCGCGGCGGGTAGATCGTATACCCAATACTTC. Filled out from reference TRBV29-1 and TRBJ2-5, the complete variable domain reads SAVISQKPSRDICQRGTSLTIQCQVDSQVTMMFWYRQQPGQSLTLIATANQGSEATYESGFVIDKFPISRPNLTFSTLTVSNMSPEDSSIYLCSVESAAGRSYTQYFGPGTRLLVL.

This clonotype has a count of ten or more. The CDR3 DNA reads TGTGCCACAAAAGAACCGGACTCCCGAAACACCATATATTTT. It encodes CATKEPDSRNTIYF. The chain links TRBV10-3 to TRBJ1-3; no clear D gene. Trimming removed 10 bases from V and 5 bases from J, with 18 bases in between. Germline V gene lookup returns CDR1 ENHRY and CDR2 SYGVKD. The CDR3 totals 14 residues.

A word on this clonotype: The conserved phenylalanine or tryptophan normally closing the CDR3 is absent here, so this likely arose from a read error. The chain is built from TRBV6-2 or TRBV6-3 and TRBJ2-6; possible D gene TRBD2, 5 bases. The germline CDR1 and CDR2 sequences are MNHEY and SVGEGT. Trimming took off 5 bases at V and 2 bases at J, with 10 bases between the two ends. This CDR3 region has 15 residues. The CDR3 reads CASSTWGAGANVLTI. For the CDR3, the DNA is TGTGCCAGCAGTACCTGGGGAGCTGGGGCCAACGTCCTGACTATC.

This clonotype was picked up a small number of times. Compared with germline, one end of the junction differs, possibly owing to a read error. The chain combines TRBV6-1 with TRBJ1-2, with TRBD1 matching 7 bases. The germline V gene has CDR1 MNHNS and CDR2 SASEGT. The CDR3 has 13 amino acids. As DNA, the CDR3 is TGTGCCAGCAGTACGGGACAGTCATATGACTACACATTC. This encodes CASSTGQSYDYTF.

This clonotype has a count of ten or more. The CDR3 protein is CASSPQGDSSYEQYF. CDR3 in DNA: TGTGCCAGCAGTCCCCAGGGGGATAGCTCCTACGAGCAGTACTTC. V is TRBV6-5 and J is TRBJ2-7, with 7 bases aligning to TRBD1. The trim removed 5 bases at V and 0 bases at J, leaving 7 bases unmatched. This CDR3 region has 15 residues. Germline loops: CDR1 MNHEY, CDR2 SVGAGI.

On this clonotype itself: At one boundary the junction diverges from the germline segment, which might be a read error. This chain links TRBV10-3 with TRBJ1-5; 9 positions match TRBD1. This CDR3 region has 14 residues. Germline lookup yields CDR1 ENHRY and CDR2 SYGVKD. The CDR3 DNA sequence: TGTGCCATCAGTCCGACAGGGGGTAGTCAGCCCCGGCATTTT. Protein: CAISPTGGSQPRHF.

This clonotype was seen ten or more times. A junction boundary mismatches the germline segment, possibly from a read error. The chain combines TRBV29-1 with TRBJ2-2; 8 bases are shared with TRBD2. This CDR3 region has 15 residues. Germline assignment: CDR1 SQVTM and CDR2 ANQGSEA. The CDR3: CSIGTSAANTGELFF. The CDR3 DNA follows: TGTAGCATTGGGACTAGTGCGGCGAACACCGGGGAGCTGTTTTTT.

The genes are TRBV6-1 and TRBJ2-1; D assignment may be TRBD1 or TRBD2 (7 bases each). CDR1 and CDR2 from the germline V gene are MNHNS and SASEGT. The CDR3 length is 19 residues. The V end lost 0 bases, the J end lost 3 bases, and 21 bases lay between the germline ends. CDR3 in DNA: TGTGCCAGCAGTGAAGCCTCAGGGGGACTATCGGGAATCTACAATGAGCAGTTCTTC. Its protein product is CASSEASGGLSGIYNEQFF.

In the case of this clonotype: The conserved phenylalanine or tryptophan normally closing the CDR3 is absent here, so this likely arose from a read error. The chain recombines TRBV4-2 with TRBJ2-1; tentative D call: TRBD2 (6 bases). This CDR3 has 16 amino acids. From germline, CDR1 is LGHNA and CDR2 YNFKEQ. The CDR3 coding sequence is TGTACCAGCAGCCAAGATGGGGGGATGACCTACAATGAGCAGTTCTTA. As protein: CTSSQDGGMTYNEQFL.

V usage is TRBV5-1 and J usage is TRBJ2-2, with D maybe TRBD2 (6 bases). The CDR3 consists of 16 residues. The V gene's germline CDR1 is SGHRS and CDR2 YFSETQ. Trimming cost V 3 bases and J 0 bases, with 12 bases left between them. The CDR3 spells CASSWTTAANTGELFF. As DNA, the CDR3 is TGCGCCAGCAGCTGGACTACCGCGGCGAACACCGGGGAGCTGTTTTTT.

The rearrangement links TRBV19 to TRBJ1-5, with 7 bases aligning to TRBD1. The J segment lost 1 base and the V segment lost 6 bases, leaving 6 bases of the junction unmatched. This CDR3 is built from 15 residues. Germline CDR1 reads LNHDA; CDR2 reads SQIVND (reference sequence). The CDR3, as DNA: TGTGCCAGTAGACCTAGGACAGGCAGCAATCAGCCCCAGCATTTT. This translates into CASRPRTGSNQPQHF.

The genes are TRBV11-1 and TRBJ2-1; D tentatively reads TRBD1 or TRBD2 (5 bases each). The CDR3 covers 15 residues. Germline V gene lookup returns CDR1 SGHAT and CDR2 FQDESV (reference sequence). The CDR3, as DNA: TGTACCATTAGCTCCCTGGGACCGCTGGACAATGAGCAGTTCTTC. Translating it yields CTISSLGPLDNEQFF.

Details on this clonotype: The junction does not match germline at one end; this may be a read error. The V call is TRBV6-2 or TRBV6-3, the J call TRBJ1-1; tentative D call: TRBD1 (5 bases). Germline lookup yields CDR1 MNHEY and CDR2 SVGEGT. The CDR3 totals 11 residues. Here the CDR3 reads CTSSGGAKAFF. CDR3 nucleotides: TGTACCAGCAGTGGGGGAGCAAAAGCTTTCTTT.

Turning to this clonotype: At one end, the junction sequence differs from germline, possibly due to a read error. This chain links TRBV19 with TRBJ1-1, with 11 bases identical to TRBD1. The CDR3 covers 17 residues. CDR1 and CDR2 from the germline V gene are LNHDA and SQIVND (reference sequence). CDR3 residues: CASRTRGQGDPNTEVFF. CDR3 DNA sequence: TGTGCCAGTCGCACCCGGGGACAGGGGGATCCGAACACTGAAGTTTTCTTT.

In regard to this clonotype: No DNA is shown, since the ends of the CDR3 on it are uncertain; the CDR3 is the one TCRdb lists. CDR3: CASSFGQGTVEQYF. This chain joins TRBV5-1 and TRBJ2-7; whether TRBD1, the table's D call, matches the DNA was not checked. The CDR3 length is 14 residues, termini included. Germline CDR1 and CDR2: SGHRS and YFSETQ.

This clonotype was detected many times. V and J are TRBV5-1 and TRBJ2-3, with 8 bases matching TRBD1. Germline lookup yields CDR1 SGHRS and CDR2 YFSETQ. J was trimmed by 4 bases and V by 6 bases; bases with no gene match: 7. The CDR3 runs 14 residues. The CDR3 region is CASNGQGVPDTQYF. For the CDR3, the DNA is TGCGCCAGCAACGGACAGGGAGTACCAGATACGCAGTATTTT.

The J gene is TRBJ1-1, the V gene TRBV29-1; 9 bases match TRBD1. Germline values: CDR1 SQVTM, CDR2 ANQGSEA. The CDR3 covers 15 residues. The CDR3 region is CSVTGGWGMITEAFF. CDR3 in DNA: TGCAGTGTTACAGGGGGCTGGGGGATGATCACTGAAGCTTTCTTT.

This sequence joins TRBV4-3 and TRBJ2-1, with D unresolved. There are 14 residues in the CDR3. The ends were cut back, 4 bases at V and 8 bases at J, with 15 bases in the middle. CDR1 is LGHNA, CDR2 YSLEER, per germline. CDR3: CASSRDASYDEQFF. The CDR3 coding sequence is TGCGCCAGCAGCCGAGATGCGTCGTACGATGAGCAGTTCTTC.

To note about this clonotype: Mismatch with germline at one junction end may stem from a read error. J is TRBJ2-5 and V is TRBV4-1; D call uncertain. CDR1 and CDR2 (germline): MGHRA, YSYEKL. The CDR3 covers 16 residues. CDR3 protein: CASIKTPGARQETQYF. The CDR3 DNA reads as TGCGCCAGCATCAAAACCCCTGGTGCCAGGCAAGAAACCCAGTACTTC.

In regard to this clonotype: A read error may account for a junction end that differs from germline. This chain connects TRBV5-4 to TRBJ2-3, with D uncertain. CDR1 and CDR2 from the germline V gene are SGHNT and YYREEE (reference sequence). The CDR3 is 12 amino acids. In nucleotides, the CDR3 is TGTGCCAGCACCTTGGAAGGAGATAGGCAGTATTTT. Its protein is CASTLEGDRQYF.

Regarding this clonotype: The missing conserved phenylalanine or tryptophan at the end of this CDR3 makes a read error likely. No DNA is shown, since the ends of the CDR3 on it are uncertain; the CDR3 is the one TCRdb lists. The V call is TRBV11-1, the J call TRBJ1-3. In germline, CDR1 is SGHAT, CDR2 FQDESV (reference sequence). The CDR3 is made up of 15 amino acids, end residues included. The CDR3 protein is CASSSTRDHGNTICI.

To note about this clonotype: This may stem from a read error, because a much larger clone lies one nucleotide away. The V gene is TRBV30, the J gene TRBJ1-3; D uncertain. CDR1 and CDR2 from the germline V gene are GTSNPN and SVGIG (reference sequence). With 4 bases removed from V and 2 bases from J, the gap between germline ends came to 15 bases. The CDR3 runs to 15 residues. The CDR3 DNA sequence: TGTGCCTGGAAGTTTGGTCCTGGCGCTGGAAACACCATATATTTT. Protein product: CAWKFGPGAGNTIYF.

In this sample, this clonotype turned up once. The chain is built from TRBV12-3 or TRBV12-4 and TRBJ1-2; possible D gene TRBD1, 6 bases. Between the trimmed V and J ends, which lost 6 bases and 7 bases, there was a span of 18 bases. The CDR3 totals 14 residues. In DNA, the CDR3 is TGTGCCAGCAGCCGGGGACATGGAAAGCGTGGCTACACCTTC. This gives the protein CASSRGHGKRGYTF.

Turning to this clonotype: A much larger clone differs from this one at a single base, so this may be a read error. The CDR3 coding sequence is TGTGCCAGCAGCCAAGATCACCTTAGCACCGGGGAGCTGTTTTTT. Its protein is CASSQDHLSTGELFF. The chain joins TRBV14 to TRBJ2-2; D unresolved. The germline V gene has CDR1 SGHDN and CDR2 FVKESK. The V gene lost 0 bases and the J gene lost 4 bases, with 9 bases spanning the gap. This CDR3 is 15 amino acids long.

On this clonotype: Compared with germline, one end of the junction differs, possibly owing to a read error. The chain couples TRBV4-1 to TRBJ2-5, with D hard to call. The germline CDR1 and CDR2 sequences are MGHRA and YSYEKL. The CDR3 covers 14 residues. CDR3 coding DNA: TGCGCAAGCAGCCAAAGGGAAGGTCAAGAGATCCAGTACTTC. It yields the protein CASSQREGQEIQYF.